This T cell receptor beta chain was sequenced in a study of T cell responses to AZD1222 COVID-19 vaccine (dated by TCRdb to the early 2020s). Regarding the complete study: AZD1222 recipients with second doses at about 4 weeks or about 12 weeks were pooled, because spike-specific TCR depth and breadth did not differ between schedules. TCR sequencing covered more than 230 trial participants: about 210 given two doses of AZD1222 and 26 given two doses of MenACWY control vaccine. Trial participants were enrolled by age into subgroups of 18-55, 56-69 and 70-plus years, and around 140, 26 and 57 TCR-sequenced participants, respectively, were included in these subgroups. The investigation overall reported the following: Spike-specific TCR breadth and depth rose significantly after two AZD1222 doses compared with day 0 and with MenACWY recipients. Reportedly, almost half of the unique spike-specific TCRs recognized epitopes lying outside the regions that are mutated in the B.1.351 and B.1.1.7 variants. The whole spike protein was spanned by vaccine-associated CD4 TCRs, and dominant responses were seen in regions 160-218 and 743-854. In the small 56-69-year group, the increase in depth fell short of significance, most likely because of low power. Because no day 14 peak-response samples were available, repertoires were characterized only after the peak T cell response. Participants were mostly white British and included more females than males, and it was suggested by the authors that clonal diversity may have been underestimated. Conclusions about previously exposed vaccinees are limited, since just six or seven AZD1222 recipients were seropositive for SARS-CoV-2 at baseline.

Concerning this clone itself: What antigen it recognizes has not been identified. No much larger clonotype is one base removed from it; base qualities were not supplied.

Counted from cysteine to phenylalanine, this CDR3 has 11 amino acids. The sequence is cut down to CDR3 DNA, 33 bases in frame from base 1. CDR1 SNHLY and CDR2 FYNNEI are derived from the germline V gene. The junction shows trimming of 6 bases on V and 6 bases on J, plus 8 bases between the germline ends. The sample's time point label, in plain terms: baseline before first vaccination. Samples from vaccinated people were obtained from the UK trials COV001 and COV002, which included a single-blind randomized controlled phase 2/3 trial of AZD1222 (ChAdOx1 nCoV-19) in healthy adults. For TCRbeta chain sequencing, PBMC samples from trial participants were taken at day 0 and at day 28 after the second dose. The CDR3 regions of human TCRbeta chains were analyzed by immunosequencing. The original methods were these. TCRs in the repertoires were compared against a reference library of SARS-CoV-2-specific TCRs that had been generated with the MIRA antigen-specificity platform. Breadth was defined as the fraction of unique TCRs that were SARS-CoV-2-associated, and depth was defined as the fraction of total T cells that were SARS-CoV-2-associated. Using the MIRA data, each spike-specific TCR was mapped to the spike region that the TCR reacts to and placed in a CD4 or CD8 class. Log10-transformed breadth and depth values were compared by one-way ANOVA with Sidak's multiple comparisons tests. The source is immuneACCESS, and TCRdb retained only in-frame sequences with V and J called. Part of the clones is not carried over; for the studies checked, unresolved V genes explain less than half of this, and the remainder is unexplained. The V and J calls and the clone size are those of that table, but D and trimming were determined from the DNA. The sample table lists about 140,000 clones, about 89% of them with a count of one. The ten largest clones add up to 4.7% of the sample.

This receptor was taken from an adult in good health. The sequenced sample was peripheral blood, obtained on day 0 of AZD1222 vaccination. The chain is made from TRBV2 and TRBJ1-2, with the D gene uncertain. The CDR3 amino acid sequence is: CASRDGHGYTF. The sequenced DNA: TGTGCCAGCAGGGACGGACATGGCTACACCTTC.